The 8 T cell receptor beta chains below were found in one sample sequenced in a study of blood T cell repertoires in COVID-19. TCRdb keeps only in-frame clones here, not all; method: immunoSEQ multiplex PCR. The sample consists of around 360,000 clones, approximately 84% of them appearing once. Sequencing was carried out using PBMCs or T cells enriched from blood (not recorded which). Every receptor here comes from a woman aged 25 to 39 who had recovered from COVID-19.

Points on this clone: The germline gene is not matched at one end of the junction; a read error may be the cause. The CDR3 here is CASSLEVGGSYEQFF. CDR3 DNA: TGTGCTAGCAGCTTAGAGGTCGGCGGGAGCTATGAGCAGTTCTTC. The V gene is TRBV7-7, the J gene TRBJ2-1, with 7 bases matching TRBD2. CDR1 and CDR2 (germline): SSHAT, FNYEAQ (reference sequence). The CDR3 runs to 15 residues.

CDR3 in DNA: TGTGCCAGCTCACAGATCACAGGGGACACTGAAGCTTTCTTT. This encodes CASSQITGDTEAFF. V is TRBV18 and J is TRBJ1-1; 7 bases fit TRBD1. The CDR3 is 14 amino acids. The germline V gene has CDR1 KGHSH and CDR2 LQKENI. V gave up 4 bases and J gave up 3 bases; unmatched junction bases: 5.

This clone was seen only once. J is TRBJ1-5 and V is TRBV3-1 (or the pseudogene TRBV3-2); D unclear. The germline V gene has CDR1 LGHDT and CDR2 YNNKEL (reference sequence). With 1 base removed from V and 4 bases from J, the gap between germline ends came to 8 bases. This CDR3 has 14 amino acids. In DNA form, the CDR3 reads TGTGCCAGCAGCCAAGGGTCGGGGAATCAGCCCCAGCATTTT. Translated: CASSQGSGNQPQHF.

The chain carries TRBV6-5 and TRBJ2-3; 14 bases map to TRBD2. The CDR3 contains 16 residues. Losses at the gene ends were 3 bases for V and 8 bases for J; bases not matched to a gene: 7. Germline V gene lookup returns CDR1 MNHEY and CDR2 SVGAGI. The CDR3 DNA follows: TGTGCCAGCAGTTATGGCGGGACTAGCGGGAGAGGTACGCAGTATTTT. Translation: CASSYGGTSGRGTQYF.

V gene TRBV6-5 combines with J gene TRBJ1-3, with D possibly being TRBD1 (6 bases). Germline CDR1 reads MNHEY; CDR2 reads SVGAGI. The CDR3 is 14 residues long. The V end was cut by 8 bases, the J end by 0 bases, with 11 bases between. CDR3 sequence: CASRGADSGNTIYF. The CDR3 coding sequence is TGTGCCAGCCGGGGGGCGGACTCTGGAAACACCATATATTTT.

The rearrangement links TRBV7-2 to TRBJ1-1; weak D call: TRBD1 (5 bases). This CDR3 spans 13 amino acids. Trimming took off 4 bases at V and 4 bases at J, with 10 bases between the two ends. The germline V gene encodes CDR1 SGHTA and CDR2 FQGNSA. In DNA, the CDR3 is TGTGCCAGCAGCTCCCAGGGTGGCACTGAAGCTTTCTTT. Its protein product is CASSSQGGTEAFF.

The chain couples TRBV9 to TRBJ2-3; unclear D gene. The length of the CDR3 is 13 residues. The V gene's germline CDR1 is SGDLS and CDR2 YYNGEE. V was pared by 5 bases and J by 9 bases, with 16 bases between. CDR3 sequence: CASRGPTSGTQYF. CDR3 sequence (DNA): TGTGCCAGCAGGGGCCCGACCTCAGGAACGCAGTATTTT.

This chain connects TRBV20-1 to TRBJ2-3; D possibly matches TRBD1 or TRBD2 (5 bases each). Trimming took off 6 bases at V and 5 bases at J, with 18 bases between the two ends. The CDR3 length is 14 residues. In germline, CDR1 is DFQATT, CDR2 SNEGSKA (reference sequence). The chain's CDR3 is CSASGGVVGDTQYF. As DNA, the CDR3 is TGCAGTGCGAGTGGGGGAGTAGTCGGAGATACGCAGTATTTT.